This TCR beta chain was sequenced during a study of T cell repertoires in cytomegalovirus infection. Turning to the study itself: Evidence of both CMV infection and a matching HLA type came from public TCR beta signatures.

CDR3 size: 15 residues. Trimming left V 2 bases short and J 0 bases short, with 8 bases between. In germline, CDR1 is MGHRA, CDR2 YSYEKL. Study-wide results and limits: Predominance within the ex vivo response was attributable to HLA-C-restricted CMV-specific TCR beta clonotypes.

MiXCR, applied by TCRdb to the reads, yields one record per CDR3 protein. Among around 280,000 distinct CDR3 sequences, about 8.8% were seen once, and the ten largest hold over 2.5%. This clonotype showed up many times. Its antigen is not identified. The TCR originated in a human donor in good health (CMV status not recorded). Some clones in this sample may be carry-over from other donors' samples. The sample comprised PBMCs. The V and J genes are TRBV4-1 and TRBJ1-5, with no clear D. The CDR3 coding sequence is TGCGCCAGCAGCCAACAGACTAATAGCAATCAGCCCCAGCATTTT. This gives the protein CASSQQTNSNQPQHF.